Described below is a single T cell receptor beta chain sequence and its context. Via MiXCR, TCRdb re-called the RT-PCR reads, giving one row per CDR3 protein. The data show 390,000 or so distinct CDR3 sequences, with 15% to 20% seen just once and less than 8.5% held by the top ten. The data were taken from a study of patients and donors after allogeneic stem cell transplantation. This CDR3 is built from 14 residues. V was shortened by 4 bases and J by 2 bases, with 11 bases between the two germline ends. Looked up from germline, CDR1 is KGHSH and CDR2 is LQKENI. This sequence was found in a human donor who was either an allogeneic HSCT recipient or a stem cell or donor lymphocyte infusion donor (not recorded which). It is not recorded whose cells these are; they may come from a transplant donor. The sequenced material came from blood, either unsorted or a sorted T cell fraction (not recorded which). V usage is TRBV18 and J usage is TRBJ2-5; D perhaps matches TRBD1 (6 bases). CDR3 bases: TGTGCCAGCTCACGTGACAGGAAACAAGAGACCCAGTACTTC. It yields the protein CASSRDRKQETQYF.